This note documents a single TCR beta chain sequence. The record originates from a study of T cell changes during pregnancy in multiple sclerosis. TCRdb's copy holds only in-frame clones and misses some; the assay was immunoSEQ multiplex PCR. The sample consists of 65,000 to 85,000 clones, 90% to 95% of them appearing once. Germline CDR1 reads SGDLS; CDR2 reads YYNGEE. The CDR3 runs to 17 residues. J was trimmed by 3 bases and V by 1 base; bases with no gene match: 6. V is TRBV9 and J is TRBJ2-3; 12 bases match TRBD2. The source was peripheral blood, collected in the second trimester of pregnancy. This receptor was taken from a female donor with multiple sclerosis, enrolled in a pregnancy study. CDR3 in DNA: TGTGCCAGCAGCGTAACCGTACTAGCGGGAGGAACAGATACGCAGTATTTT. It translates to CASSVTVLAGGTDTQYF.